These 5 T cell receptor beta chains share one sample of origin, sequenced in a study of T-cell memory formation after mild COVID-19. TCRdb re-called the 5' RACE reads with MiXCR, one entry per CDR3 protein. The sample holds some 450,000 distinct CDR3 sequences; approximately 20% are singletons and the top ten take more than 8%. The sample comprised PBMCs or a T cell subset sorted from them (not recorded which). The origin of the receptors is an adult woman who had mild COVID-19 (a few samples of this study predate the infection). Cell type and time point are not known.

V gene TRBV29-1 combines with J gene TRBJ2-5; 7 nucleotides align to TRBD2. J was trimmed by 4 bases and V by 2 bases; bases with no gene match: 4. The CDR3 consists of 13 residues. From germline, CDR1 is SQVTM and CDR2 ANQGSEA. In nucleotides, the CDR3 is TGCAGCGTTGAAATGGGAGGGAGAGAGACCCAGTACTTC. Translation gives CSVEMGGRETQYF.

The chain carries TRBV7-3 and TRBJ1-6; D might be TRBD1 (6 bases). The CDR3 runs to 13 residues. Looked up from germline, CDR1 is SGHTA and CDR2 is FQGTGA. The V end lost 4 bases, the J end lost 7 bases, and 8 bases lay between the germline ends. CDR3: CASSSTGNSPLHF. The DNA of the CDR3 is TGTGCCAGCAGCTCGACAGGAAATTCACCCCTCCACTTT.

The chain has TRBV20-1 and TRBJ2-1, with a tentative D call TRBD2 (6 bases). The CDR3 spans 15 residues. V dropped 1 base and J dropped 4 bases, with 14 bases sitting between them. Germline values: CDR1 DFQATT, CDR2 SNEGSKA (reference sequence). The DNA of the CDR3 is TGCAGTGCTAGAGCTGGGGGAGGAGGTTACAATGAGCAGTTCTTC. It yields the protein CSARAGGGGYNEQFF.

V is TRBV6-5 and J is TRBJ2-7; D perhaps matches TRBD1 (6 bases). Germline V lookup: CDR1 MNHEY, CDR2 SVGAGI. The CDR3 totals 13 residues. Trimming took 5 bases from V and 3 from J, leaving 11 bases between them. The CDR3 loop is CASSPKGDYEQYF. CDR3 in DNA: TGTGCCAGCAGTCCGAAGGGGGACTACGAGCAGTACTTC.

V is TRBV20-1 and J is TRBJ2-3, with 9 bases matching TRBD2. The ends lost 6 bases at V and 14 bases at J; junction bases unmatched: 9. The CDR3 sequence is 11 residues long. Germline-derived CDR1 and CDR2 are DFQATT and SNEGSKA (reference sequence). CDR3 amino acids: CSASSGIDGYF. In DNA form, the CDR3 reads TGCAGTGCGTCTAGCGGGATCGACGGGTATTTT.